This T cell receptor (beta chain) appears in the sequencing data of a study of cytomegalovirus exposure and HLA in healthy donors. The CDR3 length is 12 residues. V gave up 5 bases and J gave up 5 bases, with 9 bases separating them. Looked up from germline, CDR1 is MNHEY and CDR2 is SVGAGI. Though probably carrying unrecorded immune exposures, donors were nominally healthy at sampling. PCR involved 60 Vbeta and 13 Jbeta primers. Clones were read by immunoSEQ multiplex PCR, and TCRdb kept only the in-frame ones, dropping some. The repertoire holds approximately 120,000 clones, roughly four fifths seen once, with about 13% in the top ten.

This sequence was found in a woman in her sixties in good health and CMV-seropositive. The genes are TRBV6-5 and TRBJ2-5; D perhaps matches TRBD2 (5 bases). Input material: PBMCs. CDR3 nucleotide sequence: TGTGCCAGCAGTCCGTCGGGGGAGACCCAGTACTTC. Encoded protein: CASSPSGETQYF.